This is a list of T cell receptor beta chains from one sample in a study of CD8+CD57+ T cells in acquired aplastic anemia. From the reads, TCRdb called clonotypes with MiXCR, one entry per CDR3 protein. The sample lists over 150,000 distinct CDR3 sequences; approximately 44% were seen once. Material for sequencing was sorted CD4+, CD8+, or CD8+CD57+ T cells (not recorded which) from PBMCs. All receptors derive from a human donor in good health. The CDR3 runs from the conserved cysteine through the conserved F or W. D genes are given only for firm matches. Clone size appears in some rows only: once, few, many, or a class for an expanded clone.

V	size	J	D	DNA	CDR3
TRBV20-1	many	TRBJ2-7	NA	TGCAGTGTGGGGGGGCCCCACGAGCAGTACTTC	CSVGGPHEQYF
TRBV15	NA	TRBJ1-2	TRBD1	TGTGCCACCAGCACACCGGACAGGGGCTATTATGGCTACACCTTC	CATSTPDRGYYGYTF
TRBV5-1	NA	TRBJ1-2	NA	TGCGCCAGCAGCTTGGACAGGAACACGTATGGCTACACCTTC	CASSLDRNTYGYTF
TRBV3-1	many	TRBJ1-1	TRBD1	TGTGCCAGCAGCCAACCACAGGGGGCAACTGAAGCTTTCTTT	CASSQPQGATEAFF
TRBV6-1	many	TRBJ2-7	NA	TGTGCCAGCAGTGGAACGGCGTCCTACGAGCAGTACTTC	CASSGTASYEQYF
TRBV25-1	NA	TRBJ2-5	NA	TGTGCCAGCAGTGCTAGCCTACAGGTCAGGACCCAGTACTTC	CASSASLQVRTQYF
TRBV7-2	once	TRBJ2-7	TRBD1	TGTGCCAGCAGGCCGACAGGGGAAAACGAGCAGTACTTC	CASRPTGENEQYF
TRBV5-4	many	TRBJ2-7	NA	TGTGCCAGCAGCTTGTTCTATGGGTACGAGCAGTACTTC	CASSLFYGYEQYF
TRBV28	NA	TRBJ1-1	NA	TGTGCCAGCAGTTTATGGGGGACACAGAACACTGAAGCTTTCTTT	CASSLWGTQNTEAFF
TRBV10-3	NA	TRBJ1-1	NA	TGTGCCATCAGTGGACGGACTGAAGCTTTCTTT	CAISGRTEAFF
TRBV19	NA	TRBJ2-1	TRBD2	TGTGCCAGTAGTATACAGACTAGCGGGACCCCTAATGAGCAGTTCTTC	CASSIQTSGTPNEQFF
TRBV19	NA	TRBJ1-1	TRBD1	TGTGCCAGTAGTACCCCCCTGGACAGGGCTGGCACTGAAGCTTTCTTT	CASSTPLDRAGTEAFF
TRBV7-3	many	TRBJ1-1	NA	TGTGCCAGCAGCTTAAGACCGACGGGTGAAGCTTTCTTT	CASSLRPTGEAFF
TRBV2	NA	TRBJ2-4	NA	TGTGCCAGCAGTGCGGGACTAGCCAAAAACATTCAGTACTTC	CASSAGLAKNIQYF
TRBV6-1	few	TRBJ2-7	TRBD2	TGTGCCAGCTCGACTAGCGGGGGCCGCATTTCCTACGAGCAGTACTTC	CASSTSGGRISYEQYF
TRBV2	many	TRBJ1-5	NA	TGTGCCAGCCGCCGTCAGCTTGGGTATTCAGGTCAGCCCCAGCATTTT	CASRRQLGYSGQPQHF
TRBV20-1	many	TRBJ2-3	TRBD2	TGCAGTGCTAGAGGGTTACTAGCGGGTAGCACAGATACGCAGTATTTT	CSARGLLAGSTDTQYF
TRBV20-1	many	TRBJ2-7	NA	TGCAGTGCTACGAGAGTGCAGGTTTACGAGCAGTACTTC	CSATRVQVYEQYF
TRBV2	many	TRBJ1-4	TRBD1	TGTGCCAGCAGCGGGGCGGACAGGGGGAGTGGAAAACTGTTTTTT	CASSGADRGSGKLFF
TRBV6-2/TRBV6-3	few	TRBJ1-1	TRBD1	TGTGCCAGCACCCCTCAGGGGGGCACTGAAGCTTTCTTT	CASTPQGGTEAFF
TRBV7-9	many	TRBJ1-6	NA	TGTGCCAGCAGTTGGGGGCAAGAAAGGGATTCACCCCTCCACTTT	CASSWGQERDSPLHF
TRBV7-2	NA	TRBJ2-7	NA	TGTGCCAGCAGCTTAGAAAGGGGATCAGGGATCGCCTACGAGCAGTACTTC	CASSLERGSGIAYEQYF
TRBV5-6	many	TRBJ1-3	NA	TGTGCCAGCAGCTTAGACAGAGGTGGAAACACCATATATTTT	CASSLDRGGNTIYF
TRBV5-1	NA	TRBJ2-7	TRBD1	TGCGCCAGCAGCTTGCAGACAGGGCCGGGAGAGCAGTACTTC	CASSLQTGPGEQYF
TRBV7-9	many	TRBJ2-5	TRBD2	TGTGCCAGCAGCTTAGGACTAGCGGGAAGTGAGACCCAGTACTTC	CASSLGLAGSETQYF
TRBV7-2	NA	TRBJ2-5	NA	TGTGCCAGCAGCTCCCTGTCGGGGCAAGAGACCCAGTACTTC	CASSSLSGQETQYF
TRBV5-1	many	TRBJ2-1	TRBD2	TGCGCCAGCAGCCGAGCAGCGGGGGGCCTTTACAATGAGCAGTTCTTC	CASSRAAGGLYNEQFF
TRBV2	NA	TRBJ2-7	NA	TGTGCCAGCAGTTTTGGACTCAGGGAGCAGTACTTC	CASSFGLREQYF
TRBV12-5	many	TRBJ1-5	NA	TGTGCTAGTGGTTTAATGAGGTTTCAGCCCCAGCATTTT	CASGLMRFQPQHF
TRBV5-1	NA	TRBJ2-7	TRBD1	TGCGCCAGCAGCTCGCCTGGGACAGGGAGCGAGCAGTACTTC	CASSSPGTGSEQYF
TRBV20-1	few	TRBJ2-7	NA	TGCAGTGCTAGGGTCATTAACTCCTACGAGCAGTACTTC	CSARVINSYEQYF
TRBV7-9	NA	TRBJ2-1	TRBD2	TGTGCCAGCAGTCAGACTAGCGCCAATGAGCAGTTCTTC	CASSQTSANEQFF
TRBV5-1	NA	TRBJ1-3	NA	TGCGCCAGCAGGGGTACTTCGGCAGGGGGAAACACCATATATTTT	CASRGTSAGGNTIYF
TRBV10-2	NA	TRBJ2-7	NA	TGCGCCAGCAGTGAGATACCGGGACTGAGCTACGAGCAGTACTTC	CASSEIPGLSYEQYF
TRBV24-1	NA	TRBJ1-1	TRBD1	TGTGCCACCAGAGGGCAGGGGGCAAGCACTGAAGCTTTCTTT	CATRGQGASTEAFF
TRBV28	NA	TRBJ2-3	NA	TGTGCCACCAACGCCCCGGTCTACACAGATACGCAGTATTTT	CATNAPVYTDTQYF
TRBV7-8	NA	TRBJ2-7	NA	TGTGCCAGCAGCTTCGGGAGTGGGGAGCAGTACTTC	CASSFGSGEQYF
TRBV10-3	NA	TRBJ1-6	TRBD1	TGTGCCATCAGTGCCTCGGGACAGGGAAATTCACCCCTCCACTTT	CAISASGQGNSPLHF
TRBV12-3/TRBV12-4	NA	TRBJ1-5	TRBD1	TGTGCCAGCAGTCCCGCGGGACAGGGGAGGCCTCTTGGCAATCAGCCCCAGCATTTT	CASSPAGQGRPLGNQPQHF
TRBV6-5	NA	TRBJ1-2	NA	TGTGCCAGCAGTTACGGACATTCTTCCTATGGCTACACCTTC	CASSYGHSSYGYTF
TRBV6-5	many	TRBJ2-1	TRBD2	TGTGCCAGCAGGCCACTAGCGGGGGGAGGTAATGAGCAGTTCTTC	CASRPLAGGGNEQFF